Listed below are T cell receptor beta chains from one sample, sequenced in a study of CD8 T cells in ankylosing spondylitis. MiXCR, run by TCRdb on the 5' RACE reads, gives a single entry per CDR3 protein. This sample has a few hundred thousand distinct CDR3 sequences, with 8% found just once. Sample: blood, either unsorted or a sorted T cell fraction (not recorded which). All receptors come from a male donor with ankylosing spondylitis. Each CDR3 is given with its conserved first and last residue. Fields, in order: V gene, CDR3 protein.

V: TRBV18; CDR3: CASSPQGGETQYF
V: TRBV13; CDR3: CASSLGEGTDTQYF
V: TRBV27; CDR3: CASSFGGRFADTQYF
V: TRBV28; CDR3: CASRTIAGGPGEQFF
V: TRBV5-1; CDR3: CASSLESQGTGTQYF
V: TRBV28; CDR3: CASSLVRDGSYEQYF
V: TRBV5-6; CDR3: CASTHSFLQGIDTGELFF
V: TRBV6-5; CDR3: CASRYTWGTYEQYF
V: TRBV11-2; CDR3: CASSRRTGRYGYTF
V: TRBV4-1; CDR3: CASSQDWDPQETQYF
V: TRBV2; CDR3: CASYSRASTGELFF
V: TRBV5-1; CDR3: CASSLVLGSGNTIYF
V: TRBV3-1; CDR3: CASSQPGAGQDEQYF
V: TRBV10-3; CDR3: CAISELLAGADTQYF
V: TRBV27; CDR3: CASSAVARGNEQFF
V: TRBV5-1; CDR3: CASSYTGVEQPQHF
V: TRBV9; CDR3: CASSANRVGTDTQYF
V: TRBV6-2/TRBV6-3; CDR3: CASRETTTGELFF
V: TRBV7-2; CDR3: CASSPQTGVFEKLFF
V: TRBV21-1; CDR3: CASSGRTSGIESTDTQYF
V: TRBV5-5; CDR3: CASSPRVLREYEQFF
V: TRBV29-1; CDR3: CSGGQSTGEQYF
V: TRBV6-6; CDR3: CASSMGTGELFF
V: TRBV7-9; CDR3: CASSFGGIDEQFF
V: TRBV2; CDR3: CASIRDSLEAFF
V: TRBV24-1; CDR3: CATSDLHGGDYGYTF
V: TRBV7-2; CDR3: CASRRLAGPTGELFF
V: TRBV7-9; CDR3: CASSLNTKETQYF
V: TRBV5-1; CDR3: CASSWDGGEQYF
V: TRBV29-1; CDR3: CSVELSGDQPQHF
V: TRBV5-5; CDR3: CASSLGTFNTIYF
V: TRBV12-3/TRBV12-4; CDR3: CATEKEGGDEQFF
V: TRBV20-1; CDR3: CSARAFRRERSGNTIYF
V: TRBV7-9; CDR3: CASSFGNNEQFF
V: TRBV5-1; CDR3: CASSRDNWSEAFF
V: TRBV12-3/TRBV12-4; CDR3: CASRGRPLAGYTF
V: TRBV5-1; CDR3: CASSLVGGGTSYNEQFF
V: TRBV5-5; CDR3: CASSLASTVAKNIQYF
V: TRBV5-1; CDR3: CASSRIGTQRDEQFF
V: TRBV25-1; CDR3: CASSEAGGANEQFF
V: TRBV9; CDR3: CASSVDSAGAIVDGYTF
V: TRBV6-1; CDR3: CASRPEKGGPDTQYF
V: TRBV3-1; CDR3: CASSLVAGGHEQYF
V: TRBV19; CDR3: CASSMAPGNEQFF
V: TRBV5-1; CDR3: CASSWGTGGEKETQYF
V: TRBV28; CDR3: CASSFHNEETQYF
V: TRBV11-1; CDR3: CASSPSLALAGVWGTGELFF
V: TRBV13; CDR3: CASSLGPLAGLYEQYF
V: TRBV29-1; CDR3: CSGSRDRGRNEQFF
V: TRBV20-1; CDR3: CSAPRGGRFADTQYF
V: TRBV7-2; CDR3: CASSSMTGVIEQYF
V: TRBV12-3/TRBV12-4; CDR3: CASSLDLSYNEQFF
V: TRBV7-8; CDR3: CAILPRGGFSDTGELFF
V: TRBV29-1; CDR3: CSVAPSEDHEQYF
V: TRBV11-3; CDR3: CASSLVGWPGGGLDAGANVLTF